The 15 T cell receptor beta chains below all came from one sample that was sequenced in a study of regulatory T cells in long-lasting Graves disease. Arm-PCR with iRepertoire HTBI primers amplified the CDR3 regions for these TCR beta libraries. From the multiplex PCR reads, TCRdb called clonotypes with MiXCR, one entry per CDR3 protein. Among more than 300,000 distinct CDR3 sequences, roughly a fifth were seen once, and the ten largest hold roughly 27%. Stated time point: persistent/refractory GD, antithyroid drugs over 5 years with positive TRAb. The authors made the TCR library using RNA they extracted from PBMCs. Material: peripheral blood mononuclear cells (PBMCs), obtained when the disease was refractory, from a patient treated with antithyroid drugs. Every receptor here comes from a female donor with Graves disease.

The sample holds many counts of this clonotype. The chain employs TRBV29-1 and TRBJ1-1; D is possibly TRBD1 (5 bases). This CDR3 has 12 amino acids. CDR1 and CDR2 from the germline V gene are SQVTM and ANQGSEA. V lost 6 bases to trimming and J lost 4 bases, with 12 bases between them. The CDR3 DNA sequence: TGCAGCGTCGACAGAGTCGGCACTGAAGCTTTCTTT. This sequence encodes CSVDRVGTEAFF.

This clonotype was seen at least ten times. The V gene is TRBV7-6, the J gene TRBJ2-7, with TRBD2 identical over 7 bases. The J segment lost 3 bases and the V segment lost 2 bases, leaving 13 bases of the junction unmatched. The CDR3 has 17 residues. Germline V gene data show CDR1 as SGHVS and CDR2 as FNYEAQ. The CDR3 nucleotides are TGTGCCAGCAGCTTAAGAATCGGGTGGGAGGGATACTACGAGCAGTACTTC. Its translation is CASSLRIGWEGYYEQYF.

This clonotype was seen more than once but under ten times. The CDR3 DNA reads as TGCAGCGTTAGGGAAGAGACCCAGTACTTC. Its protein is CSVREETQYF. V and J are TRBV29-1 and TRBJ2-5, with D uncertain. Trimming left V 5 bases short and J 3 bases short, with 4 bases between. Per germline, CDR1 SQVTM and CDR2 ANQGSEA. The length of the CDR3 is 10 residues.

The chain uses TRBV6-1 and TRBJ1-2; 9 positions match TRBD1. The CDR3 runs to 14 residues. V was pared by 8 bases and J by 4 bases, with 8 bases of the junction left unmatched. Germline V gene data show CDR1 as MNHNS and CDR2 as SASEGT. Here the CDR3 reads CASRTGTGIYGYTF. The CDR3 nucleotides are TGTGCCAGCCGAACCGGGACAGGGATCTATGGCTACACCTTC.

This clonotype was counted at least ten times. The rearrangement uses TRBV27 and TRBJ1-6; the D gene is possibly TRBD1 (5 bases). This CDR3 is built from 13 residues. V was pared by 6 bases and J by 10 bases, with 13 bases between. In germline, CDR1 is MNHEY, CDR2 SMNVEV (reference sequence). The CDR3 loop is CASSWARDSPLHF. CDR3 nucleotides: TGTGCCAGCAGCTGGGCTCGGGACTCACCCCTCCACTTT.

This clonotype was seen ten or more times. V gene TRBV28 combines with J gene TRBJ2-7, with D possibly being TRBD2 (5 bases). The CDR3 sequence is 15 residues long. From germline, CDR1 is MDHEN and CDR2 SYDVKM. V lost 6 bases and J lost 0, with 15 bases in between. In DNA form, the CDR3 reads TGTGCCAGCAGCCCTGGACGTGGGAGCTCCTACGAGCAGTACTTC. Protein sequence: CASSPGRGSSYEQYF.

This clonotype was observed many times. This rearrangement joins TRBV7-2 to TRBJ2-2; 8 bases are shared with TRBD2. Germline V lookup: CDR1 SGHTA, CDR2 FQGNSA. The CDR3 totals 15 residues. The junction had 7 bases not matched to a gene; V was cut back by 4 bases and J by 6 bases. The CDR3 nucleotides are TGTGCCAGCAGCTCTGCGGGACTAGGTTCCGGGGAGCTGTTTTTT. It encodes CASSSAGLGSGELFF.

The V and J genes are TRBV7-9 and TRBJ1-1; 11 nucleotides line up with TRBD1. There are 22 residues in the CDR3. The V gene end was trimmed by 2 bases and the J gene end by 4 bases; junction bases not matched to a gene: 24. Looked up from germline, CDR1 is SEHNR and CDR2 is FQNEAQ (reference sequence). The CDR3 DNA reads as TGTGCCAGCAGCTTAATCATCGGACAGGGGGCAAGGGGTCGTTTAATAAGCACTGAAGCTTTCTTT. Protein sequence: CASSLIIGQGARGRLISTEAFF.

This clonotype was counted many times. CDR3 sequence (DNA): TGTGCCAGCAGATCCCCCGGGAGGATCCAAGAGACCCAGTACTTC. Its protein product is CASRSPGRIQETQYF. This chain uses TRBV11-2 with TRBJ2-5; 7 bases agree with TRBD2. V gave up 6 bases and J gave up 1 base; unmatched junction bases: 8. Germline V gene lookup returns CDR1 SGHAT and CDR2 FQNNGV. This CDR3 has 15 residues.

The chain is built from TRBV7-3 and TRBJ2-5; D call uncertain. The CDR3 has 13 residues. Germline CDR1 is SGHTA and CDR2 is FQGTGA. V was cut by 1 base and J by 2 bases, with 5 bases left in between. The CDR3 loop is CASSLMEQETQYF. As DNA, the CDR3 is TGTGCCAGCAGCTTAATGGAACAAGAGACCCAGTACTTC.

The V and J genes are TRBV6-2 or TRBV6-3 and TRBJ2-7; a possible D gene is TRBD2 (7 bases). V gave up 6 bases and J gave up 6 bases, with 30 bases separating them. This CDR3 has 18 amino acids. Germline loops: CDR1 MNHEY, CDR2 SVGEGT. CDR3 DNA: TGTGCCAGCAGCAACCTGCGCAACAGGGCGGGGGCGAGGGGCGAGCAGTACTTC. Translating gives CASSNLRNRAGARGEQYF.

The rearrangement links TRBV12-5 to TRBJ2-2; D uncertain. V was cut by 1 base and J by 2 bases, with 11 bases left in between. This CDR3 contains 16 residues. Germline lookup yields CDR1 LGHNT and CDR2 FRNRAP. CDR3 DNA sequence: TGTGCTAGTGGTTTGGCCCCGACAATAAACACCGGGGAGCTGTTTTTT. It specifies CASGLAPTINTGELFF.

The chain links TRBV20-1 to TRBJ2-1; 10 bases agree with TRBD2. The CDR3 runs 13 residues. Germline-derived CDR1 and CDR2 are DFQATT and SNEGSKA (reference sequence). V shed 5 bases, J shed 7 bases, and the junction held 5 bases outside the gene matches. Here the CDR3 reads CSAGLTSGNEQFF. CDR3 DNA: TGCAGTGCTGGACTGACTAGCGGGAATGAGCAGTTCTTC.

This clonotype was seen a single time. CDR3 sequence reads: CASSLQDGKLFF. In DNA form, the CDR3 reads TGTGCCAGCAGCTTACAAGATGGAAAACTGTTTTTT. V gene TRBV2 combines with J gene TRBJ1-4, with D unclear. Germline V lookup: CDR1 SNHLY, CDR2 FYNNEI. This CDR3 region has 12 residues. The V gene lost 6 bases and the J gene lost 10 bases, with 12 bases spanning the gap.

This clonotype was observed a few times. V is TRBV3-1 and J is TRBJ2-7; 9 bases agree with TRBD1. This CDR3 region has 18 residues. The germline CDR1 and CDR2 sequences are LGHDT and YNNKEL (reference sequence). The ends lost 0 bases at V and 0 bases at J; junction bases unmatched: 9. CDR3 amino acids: CASSQEWGTGLSSYEQYF. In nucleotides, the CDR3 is TGTGCCAGCAGCCAAGAATGGGGGACAGGGCTGAGCTCCTACGAGCAGTACTTC.